The 21 T cell receptor beta chains in this list originate from one sample, sequenced in a study of T cells and copy number aberrations in small-cell lung cancer. Method: immunoSEQ multiplex PCR; TCRdb's copy keeps in-frame clones and lacks some. The sample shows thousands of clones, 70% to 80% of them seen only once. The material sequenced was normal tissue next to the tumor. The receptors derive from a man aged 60 to 75 with small cell lung cancer.

This rearrangement joins TRBV19 to TRBJ1-6, with 9 bases identical to TRBD1. The germline CDR1 and CDR2 sequences are LNHDA and SQIVND (reference sequence). The CDR3 is made up of 15 amino acids. V lost 6 bases and J lost 10; bases outside the gene matches: 10. The CDR3 coding sequence is TGTGCCAGTAGCCCGGGACAGGGTTCTCTATCACCCCTCCACTTT. This encodes CASSPGQGSLSPLHF.

About this clone itself: At one end, the junction sequence differs from germline, possibly due to a read error. This chain connects TRBV11-2 to TRBJ2-7; the match to TRBD2 covers 9 bases. The CDR3 runs to 15 residues. The V gene's germline CDR1 is SGHAT and CDR2 FQNNGV. CDR3 amino acids: CVSSLRLAVGYEQYF. DNA for the CDR3: TGTGTCAGCAGCCTGCGACTAGCGGTAGGCTACGAGCAGTACTTC.

The CDR3 loop is CASSQEAGEAYEQYF. CDR3 nucleotides: TGTGCCAGCAGTCAAGAAGCGGGAGAGGCCTACGAGCAGTACTTC. V gene TRBV6-1 combines with J gene TRBJ2-7, with 8 bases lining up with TRBD2. The CDR3 consists of 15 residues. V lost 5 bases to trimming and J lost 2 bases; unmatched junction nucleotides: 8. Germline values: CDR1 MNHNS, CDR2 SASEGT.

V gene TRBV11-2 combines with J gene TRBJ1-4; no definite D call. This CDR3 is 14 amino acids long. The germline V gene has CDR1 SGHAT and CDR2 FQNNGV. Deletions cut 2 bases from V and 3 bases from J, with 7 bases between. Here the CDR3 DNA reads TGTGCCAGCAGCTTACAGATGGCTAATGAAAAACTGTTTTTT. Translated, it gives CASSLQMANEKLFF.

Worth noting for this clone: Other nucleotide sequences from this sample produce the same CDR3. J is TRBJ1-1 and V is TRBV7-9; D call uncertain. The germline gives CDR1 SEHNR, CDR2 FQNEAQ (reference sequence). Trimming pared 3 bases from V and 1 base from J, leaving 3 bases between. This CDR3 has 12 residues. The CDR3 region is CASSFQNTEAFF. CDR3 nucleotides: TGTGCCAGCAGCTTTCAGAACACTGAAGCTTTCTTT.

The chain combines TRBV7-9 with TRBJ1-1, with a weak D call TRBD1 (5 bases). Deletions cut 3 bases from V and 0 bases from J, with 8 bases between. The germline V gene has CDR1 SEHNR and CDR2 FQNEAQ (reference sequence). There are 14 residues in the CDR3. CDR3 loop: CASSLNRLNTEAFF. In nucleotides, the CDR3 is TGTGCCAGCAGCTTGAACAGGCTGAACACTGAAGCTTTCTTT.

Within the sample, this clone is large (0.1 to 1%). The chain links TRBV11-2 to TRBJ2-2; D is unclear. The CDR3 runs 15 residues. V was trimmed by 2 bases and J by 1 base, leaving 8 bases between them. CDR1 and CDR2 (germline): SGHAT, FQNNGV. CDR3 in DNA: TGTGCCAGCAGCTTATCCCACCAGAACACCGGGGAGCTGTTTTTT. This encodes CASSLSHQNTGELFF.

The chain has TRBV19 and TRBJ2-5; a weak D match, TRBD2 (5 bases). The CDR3 is 12 residues long. V dropped 3 bases and J dropped 7 bases, with 9 bases sitting between them. The germline CDR1 and CDR2 sequences are LNHDA and SQIVND (reference sequence). CDR3 DNA sequence: TGTGCCAGTAGTATTCTAGAGGGGACCCAGTACTTC. Translated, it gives CASSILEGTQYF.

The chain uses TRBV20-1 and TRBJ2-7; D may correspond to TRBD1 or TRBD2 (6 bases each). Trimming left V 5 bases short and J 7 bases short, with 12 bases between. Germline V gives CDR1 DFQATT, CDR2 SNEGSKA (reference sequence). The CDR3 has 11 residues. CDR3 DNA sequence: TGCAGTGCTTCGAGGGGGGAGGAGCAGTACTTC. Residues: CSASRGEEQYF.

On this clone: It is unclear where the CDR3 begins or ends on the DNA, so no DNA is shown, and the CDR3 is as TCRdb lists it. Within the sample, other DNA sequences also encode this same CDR3. The chain combines TRBV21-1 with TRBJ2-5. TRBV21-1 is classified as a pseudogene. The CDR3 region is 14 residues in length, termini included. The CDR3: CASSNYQCQETQYF.

The chain employs TRBV7-9 and TRBJ1-1; D unclear. Between the trimmed V and J ends, which lost 5 bases and 4 bases, there was a span of 11 bases. The germline V gene has CDR1 SEHNR and CDR2 FQNEAQ (reference sequence). The CDR3 has 13 residues. The CDR3 reads CASSPNTSTEAFF. The CDR3 DNA is TGTGCCAGCAGCCCAAACACTTCCACTGAAGCTTTCTTT.

V gene TRBV19 combines with J gene TRBJ2-1; D unresolved. Germline V gene lookup returns CDR1 LNHDA and CDR2 SQIVND (reference sequence). V gave up 2 bases and J gave up 1 base, with 3 bases separating them. The CDR3 totals 13 residues. The chain's CDR3 is CASSIQSYNEQFF. The CDR3, as DNA: TGTGCCAGTAGTATACAGTCCTACAATGAGCAGTTCTTC.

The V and J genes are TRBV18 and TRBJ1-6, with D uncertain. CDR3 size: 15 residues. Germline V gives CDR1 KGHSH, CDR2 LQKENI. V was shortened by 2 bases and J by 0 bases, with 5 bases between the two germline ends. CDR3 sequence: CASSPGNSYNSPLHF. CDR3 DNA: TGTGCCAGCTCACCAGGAAACTCCTATAATTCACCCCTCCACTTT.

The CDR3 is CASSAQGDSTDTQYF. Written as DNA, the CDR3 is TGTGCCAGCAGCGCCCAGGGGGACAGCACAGATACGCAGTATTTT. This chain uses TRBV7-9 with TRBJ2-3; TRBD1 matches 7 bases. Germline CDR1 is SEHNR and CDR2 is FQNEAQ (reference sequence). V lost 5 bases to trimming and J lost 0 bases; unmatched junction nucleotides: 5. This CDR3 region has 15 residues.

Comments on this clone: At one end, the junction sequence differs from germline, possibly due to a read error. The chain uses TRBV5-1 and TRBJ2-2; D may be TRBD1 or TRBD2 (5 bases each). Germline CDR1 and CDR2: SGHRS and YFSETQ. The CDR3 consists of 12 residues. The CDR3 DNA follows: TGCGCCAGCAGGCCCCAGGGTGGGGAGTTGTTTTTT. It codes for CASRPQGGELFF.

There are a few counts of this clone. This rearrangement joins TRBV9 to TRBJ2-7; 7 nucleotides agree with TRBD1. CDR1 is SGDLS and CDR2 is YYNGEE in the germline V gene. This CDR3 spans 15 amino acids. Trimming cost V 2 bases and J 3 bases; bases outside gene matches: 8. The CDR3 spells CASSVTGTDGYEQYF. The CDR3 nucleotides are TGTGCCAGCAGCGTCACCGGGACAGACGGCTACGAGCAGTACTTC.

The genes are TRBV7-6 and TRBJ2-7; no reliable D call. Germline V gene lookup returns CDR1 SGHVS and CDR2 FNYEAQ. V was cut by 1 base and J by 3 bases, with 7 bases left in between. There are 13 residues in the CDR3. The CDR3 sequence is CASSLVGGYEQYF. In DNA form, the CDR3 reads TGTGCCAGCAGCTTAGTGGGCGGCTACGAGCAGTACTTC.

A few counts support this clone. V usage is TRBV7-9 and J usage is TRBJ1-3; D unresolved. In germline, CDR1 is SEHNR, CDR2 FQNEAQ (reference sequence). The CDR3 loop spans 15 amino acids. The V end was cut by 0 bases, the J end by 0 bases, with 6 bases between. For the CDR3, the DNA is TGTGCCAGCAGCTTAGCGGGAGGCTCTGGAAACACCATATATTTT. Amino acids: CASSLAGGSGNTIYF.

Worth noting for this clone: Its ends do not fully match the called genes, so a read error is possible. The sample holds other DNA sequences that translate to the same CDR3. This chain joins TRBV7-7 and TRBJ2-5; no clear D gene. The CDR3 is 13 residues long. Germline CDR1 SSHAT, CDR2 FNYEAQ (reference sequence). The CDR3 region is CASSLGPQETQYF. CDR3 DNA: TGTGCTAGCAGCTTAGGACCCCAAGAGACCCAGTACTTC.

The chain employs TRBV13 and TRBJ2-7; the D gene could be TRBD1 or TRBD2 (5 bases each). The CDR3 sequence is 14 residues long. The germline V gene encodes CDR1 PRHDT and CDR2 FYEKMQ (reference sequence). V lost 3 bases to trimming and J lost 0 bases, with 9 bases between them. The CDR3, as DNA: TGTGCCAGCAGCTTTGAGGGGAGCTCCTACGAGCAGTACTTC. It specifies CASSFEGSSYEQYF. The full variable domain, its missing parts supplied by reference TRBV13 and TRBJ2-7, is AAGVIQSPRHLIKEKRETATLKCYPIPRHDTVYWYQQGPGQDPQFLISFYEKMQSDKGSIPDRFSAQQFSDYHSELNMSSLELGDSALYFCASSFEGSSYEQYFGPGTRLTVT.

J is TRBJ2-2 and V is TRBV19; D call uncertain. Germline V CDR1 and CDR2: LNHDA, SQIVND (reference sequence). V lost 6 bases and J 1 base, leaving 6 bases between the germline ends. The CDR3 loop spans 13 amino acids. CDR3 bases: TGTGCCAGTAGCAACCGGAACACCGGGGAGCTGTTTTTT. Its translation is CASSNRNTGELFF.